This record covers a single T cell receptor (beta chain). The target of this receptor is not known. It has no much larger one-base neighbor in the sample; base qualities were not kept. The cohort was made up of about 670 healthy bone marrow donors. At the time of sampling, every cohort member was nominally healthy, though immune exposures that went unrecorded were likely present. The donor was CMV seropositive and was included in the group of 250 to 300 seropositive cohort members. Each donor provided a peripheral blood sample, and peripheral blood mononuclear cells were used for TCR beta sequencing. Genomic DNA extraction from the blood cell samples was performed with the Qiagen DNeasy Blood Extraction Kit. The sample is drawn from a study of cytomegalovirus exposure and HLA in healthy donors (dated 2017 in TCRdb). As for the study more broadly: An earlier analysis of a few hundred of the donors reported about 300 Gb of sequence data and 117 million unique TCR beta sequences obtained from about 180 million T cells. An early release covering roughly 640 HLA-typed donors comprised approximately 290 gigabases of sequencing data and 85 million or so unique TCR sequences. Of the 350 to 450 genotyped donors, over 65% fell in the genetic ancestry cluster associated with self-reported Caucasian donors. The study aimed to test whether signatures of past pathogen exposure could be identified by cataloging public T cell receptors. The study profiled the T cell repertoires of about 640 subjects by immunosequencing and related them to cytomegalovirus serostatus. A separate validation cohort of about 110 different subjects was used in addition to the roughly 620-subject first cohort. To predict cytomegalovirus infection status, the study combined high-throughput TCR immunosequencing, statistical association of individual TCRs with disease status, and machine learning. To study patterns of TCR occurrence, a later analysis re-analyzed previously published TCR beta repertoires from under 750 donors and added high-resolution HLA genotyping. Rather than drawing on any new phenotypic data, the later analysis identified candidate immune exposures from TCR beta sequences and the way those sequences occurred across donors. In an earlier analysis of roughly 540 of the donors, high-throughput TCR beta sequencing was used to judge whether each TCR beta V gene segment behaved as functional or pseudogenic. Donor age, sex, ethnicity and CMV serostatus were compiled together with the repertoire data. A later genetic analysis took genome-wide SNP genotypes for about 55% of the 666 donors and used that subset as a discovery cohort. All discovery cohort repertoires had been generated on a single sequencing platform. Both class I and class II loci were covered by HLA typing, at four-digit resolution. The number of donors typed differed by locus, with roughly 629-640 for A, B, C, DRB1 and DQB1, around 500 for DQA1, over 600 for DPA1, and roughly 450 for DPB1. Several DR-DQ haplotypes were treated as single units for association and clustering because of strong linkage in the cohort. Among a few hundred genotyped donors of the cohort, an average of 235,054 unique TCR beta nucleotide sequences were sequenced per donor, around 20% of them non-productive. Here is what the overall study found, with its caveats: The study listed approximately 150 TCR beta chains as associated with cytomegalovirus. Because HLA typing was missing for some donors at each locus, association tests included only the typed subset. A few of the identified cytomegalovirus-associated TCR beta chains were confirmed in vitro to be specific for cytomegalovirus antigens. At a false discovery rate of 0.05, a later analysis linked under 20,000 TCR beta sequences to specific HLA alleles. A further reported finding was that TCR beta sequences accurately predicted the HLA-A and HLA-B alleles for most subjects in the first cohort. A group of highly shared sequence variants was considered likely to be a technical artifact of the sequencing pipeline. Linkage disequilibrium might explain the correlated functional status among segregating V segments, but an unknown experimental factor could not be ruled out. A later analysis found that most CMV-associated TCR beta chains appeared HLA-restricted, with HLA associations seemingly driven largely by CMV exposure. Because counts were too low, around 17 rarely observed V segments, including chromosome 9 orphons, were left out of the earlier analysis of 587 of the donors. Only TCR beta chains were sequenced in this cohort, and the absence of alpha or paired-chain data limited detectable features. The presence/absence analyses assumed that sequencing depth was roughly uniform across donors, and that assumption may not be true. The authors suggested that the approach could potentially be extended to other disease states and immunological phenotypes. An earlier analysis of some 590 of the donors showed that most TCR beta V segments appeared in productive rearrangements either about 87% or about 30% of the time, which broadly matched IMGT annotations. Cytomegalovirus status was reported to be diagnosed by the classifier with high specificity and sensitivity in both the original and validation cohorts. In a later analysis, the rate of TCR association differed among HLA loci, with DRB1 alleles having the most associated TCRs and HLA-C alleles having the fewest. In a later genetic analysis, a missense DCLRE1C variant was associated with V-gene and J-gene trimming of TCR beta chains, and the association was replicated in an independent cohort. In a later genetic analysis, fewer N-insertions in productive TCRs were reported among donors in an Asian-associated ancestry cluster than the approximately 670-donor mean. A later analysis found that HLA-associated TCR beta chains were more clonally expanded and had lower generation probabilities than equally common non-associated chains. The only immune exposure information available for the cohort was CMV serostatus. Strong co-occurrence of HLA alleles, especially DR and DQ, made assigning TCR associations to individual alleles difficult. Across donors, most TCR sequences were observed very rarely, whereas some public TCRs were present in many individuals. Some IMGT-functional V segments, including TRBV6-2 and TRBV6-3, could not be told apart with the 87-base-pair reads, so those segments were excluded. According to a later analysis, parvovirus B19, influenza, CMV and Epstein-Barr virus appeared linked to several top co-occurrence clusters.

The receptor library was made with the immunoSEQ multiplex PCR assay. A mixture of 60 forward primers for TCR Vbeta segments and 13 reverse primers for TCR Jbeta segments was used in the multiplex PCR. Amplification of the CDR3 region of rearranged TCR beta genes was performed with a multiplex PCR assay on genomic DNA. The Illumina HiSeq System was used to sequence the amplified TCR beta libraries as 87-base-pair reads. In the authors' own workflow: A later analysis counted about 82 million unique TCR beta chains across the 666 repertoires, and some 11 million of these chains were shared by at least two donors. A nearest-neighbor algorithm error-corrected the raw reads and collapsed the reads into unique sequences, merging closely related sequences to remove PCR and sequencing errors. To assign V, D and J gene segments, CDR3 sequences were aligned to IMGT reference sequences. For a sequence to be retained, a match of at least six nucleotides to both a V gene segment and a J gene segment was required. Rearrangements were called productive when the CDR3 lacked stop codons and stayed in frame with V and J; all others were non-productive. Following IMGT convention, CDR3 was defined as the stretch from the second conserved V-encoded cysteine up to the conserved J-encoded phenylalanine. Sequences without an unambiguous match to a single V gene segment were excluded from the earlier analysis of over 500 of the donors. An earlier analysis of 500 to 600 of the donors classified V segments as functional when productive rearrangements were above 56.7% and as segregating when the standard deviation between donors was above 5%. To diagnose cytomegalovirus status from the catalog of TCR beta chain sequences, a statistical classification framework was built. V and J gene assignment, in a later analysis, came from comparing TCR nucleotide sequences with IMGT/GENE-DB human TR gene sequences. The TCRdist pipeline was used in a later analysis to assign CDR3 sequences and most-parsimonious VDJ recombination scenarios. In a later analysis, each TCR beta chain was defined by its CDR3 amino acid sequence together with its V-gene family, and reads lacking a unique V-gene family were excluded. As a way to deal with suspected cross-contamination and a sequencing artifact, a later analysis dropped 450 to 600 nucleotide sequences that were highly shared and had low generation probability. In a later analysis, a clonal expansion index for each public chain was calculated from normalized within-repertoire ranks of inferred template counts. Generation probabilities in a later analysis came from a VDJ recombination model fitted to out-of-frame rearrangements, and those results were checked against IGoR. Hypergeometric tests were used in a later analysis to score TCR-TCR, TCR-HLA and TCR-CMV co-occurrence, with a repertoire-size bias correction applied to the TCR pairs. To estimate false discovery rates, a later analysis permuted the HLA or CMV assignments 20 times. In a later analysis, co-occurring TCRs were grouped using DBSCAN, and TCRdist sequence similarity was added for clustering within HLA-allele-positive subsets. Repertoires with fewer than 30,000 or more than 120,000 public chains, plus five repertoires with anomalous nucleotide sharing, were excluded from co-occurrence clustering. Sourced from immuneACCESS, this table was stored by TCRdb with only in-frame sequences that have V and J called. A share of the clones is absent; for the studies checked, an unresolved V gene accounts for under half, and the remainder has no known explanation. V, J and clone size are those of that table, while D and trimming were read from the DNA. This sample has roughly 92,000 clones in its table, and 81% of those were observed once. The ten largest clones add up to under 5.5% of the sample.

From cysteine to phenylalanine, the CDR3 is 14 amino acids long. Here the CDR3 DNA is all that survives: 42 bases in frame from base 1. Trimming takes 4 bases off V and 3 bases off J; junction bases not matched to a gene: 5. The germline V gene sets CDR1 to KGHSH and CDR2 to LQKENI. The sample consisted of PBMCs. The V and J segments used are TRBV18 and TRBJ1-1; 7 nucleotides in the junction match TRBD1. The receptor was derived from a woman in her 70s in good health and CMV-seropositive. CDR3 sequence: CASSLTGLDTEAFF. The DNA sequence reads TGTGCCAGCTCACTGACAGGGCTGGACACTGAAGCTTTCTTT.